This T cell receptor beta chain came from a study of blood T cell repertoires in COVID-19. Study-wide context: COVID-19 samples from acute and convalescent phases originated in the United States, Italy and Spain. Nucleic acid was either cDNA or gDNA, and it came from T cells, B-cell-depleted T cells, or PBMCs.

This clone was recorded only once. CDR1 is SGHKS and CDR2 is YYEKEE in the germline V gene (reference sequence). CDR3 length: 14 residues. Trimming at V came to 4 bases and at J to 5 bases, leaving 8 bases not matched to a gene. Authors' methods: Quantification of nucleated cells was approximated via reference gene primer amplification. Sequenced by immunoSEQ multiplex PCR; TCRdb stores in-frame clones only, minus some. Clonal size and the V and J genes are those of that table, whereas D and trimming came from the DNA. The sample records about 53,000 clones, roughly 86% being singletons. The TCR sequence derives from a man between 70 and 80 years old with active COVID-19. The rearrangement links TRBV5-5 to TRBJ1-2; 7 bases agree with TRBD1. The sequencing input was peripheral blood. The CDR3 here is CASSLDRVNYGYTF. As DNA, the CDR3 is TGTGCCAGCAGCCTAGACAGGGTGAATTATGGCTACACCTTC.